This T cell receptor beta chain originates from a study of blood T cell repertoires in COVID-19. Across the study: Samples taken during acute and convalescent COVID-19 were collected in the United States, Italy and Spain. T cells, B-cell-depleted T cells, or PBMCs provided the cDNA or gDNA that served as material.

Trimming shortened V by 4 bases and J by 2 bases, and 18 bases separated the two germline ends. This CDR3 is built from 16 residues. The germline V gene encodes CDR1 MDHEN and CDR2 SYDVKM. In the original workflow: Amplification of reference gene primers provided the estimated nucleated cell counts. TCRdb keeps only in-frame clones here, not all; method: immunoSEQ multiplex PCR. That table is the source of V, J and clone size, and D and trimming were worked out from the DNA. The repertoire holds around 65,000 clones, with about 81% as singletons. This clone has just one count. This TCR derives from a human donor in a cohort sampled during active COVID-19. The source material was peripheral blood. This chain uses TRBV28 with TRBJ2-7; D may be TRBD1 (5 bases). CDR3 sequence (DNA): TGTGCCAGCAGTTCCATGGATAGTGGGGCCCCCTACGAGCAGTACTTC. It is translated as CASSSMDSGAPYEQYF.